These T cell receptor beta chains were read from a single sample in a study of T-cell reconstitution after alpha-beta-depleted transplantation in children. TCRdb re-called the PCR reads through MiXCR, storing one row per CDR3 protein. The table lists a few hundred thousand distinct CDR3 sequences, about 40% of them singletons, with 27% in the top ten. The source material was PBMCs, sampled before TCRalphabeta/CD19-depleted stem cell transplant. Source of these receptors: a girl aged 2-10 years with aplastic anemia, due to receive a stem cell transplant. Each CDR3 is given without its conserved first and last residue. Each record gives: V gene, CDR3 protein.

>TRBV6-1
ASTQTSGGSEQY
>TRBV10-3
AISEGTQRGVYNEQF
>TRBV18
ASSPTANLAKNIQY
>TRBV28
ASSLGGSDQPQH
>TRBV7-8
ASSLVQGTYEQY
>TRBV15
ATSFPTTSGYNEQF
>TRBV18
ASARDRGGETQY
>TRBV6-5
ASISYQGKQY
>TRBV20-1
SAFGSNTEAF
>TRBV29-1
SVEKTLAGGPGDTQY
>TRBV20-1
SARTIGDTQY
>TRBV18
ASPMTNTEAF
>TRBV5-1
ASSLGQEDSGNTIY
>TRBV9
ASSVGQRGQVIKETQY
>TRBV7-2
ASSLGGKRGSYNEQF
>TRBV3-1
ASSQVLHNEQF
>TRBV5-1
ASTAGTGRTNTEAF
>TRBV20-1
SASGSGGRYNEQF
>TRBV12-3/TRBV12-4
ASTLGANVLT
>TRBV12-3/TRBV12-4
ASSLAAEQF
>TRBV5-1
ASSLSGDPYNEQF
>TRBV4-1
ASSQVLGVETQY
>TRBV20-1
SARLAGEMYEQY
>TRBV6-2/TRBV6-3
ASSYTEYEQY
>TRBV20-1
SATTGGRDKNIQY
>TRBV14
ASIPIGGRENNEQF
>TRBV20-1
SARDFWLEAYEQY
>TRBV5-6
ASGYRQGNSPLH
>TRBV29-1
SGIGSAKNIQY
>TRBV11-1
ASSRVNRKRSGSQPEETQY
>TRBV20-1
SANSRGDEQY
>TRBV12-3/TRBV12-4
ASRDYNRASYEQY
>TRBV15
ATSREVGQGHIQY
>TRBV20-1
SAGKWRDRANYGYT
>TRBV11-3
ASSLRRGGTAVSYNEQF
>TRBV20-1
SARRDLVATDTQY
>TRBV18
ASSPLLPAGQVGSEQY
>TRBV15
ATSRDGSIWAKNIQY
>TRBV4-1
ASSHQRDRGDEQY
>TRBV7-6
ASSSPTSGRYTDTQY
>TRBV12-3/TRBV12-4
ASSRSGTGGYEQY
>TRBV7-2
ASSLPPGGETQY
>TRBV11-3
ASSFSGVGTAGELF
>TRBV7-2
ASSFPPGAKETQY
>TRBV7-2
ASSGRNIQY
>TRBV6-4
ASSENWDTQY